These T cell receptor beta chains were read from a single sample in a study of blood T cell repertoires in COVID-19. Method: immunoSEQ multiplex PCR; TCRdb's copy keeps in-frame clones and lacks some. The sample includes fewer than 250,000 clones, more than 80% of them seen just once. Source material: PBMCs or T cells enriched from blood (not recorded which). These receptors came from a woman between 18 and 29 years old who had recovered from COVID-19. Both conserved end residues are part of each CDR3. The D gene is left open where the match is weak. Clone sizes are given selectively: once, few, many, or a class where the clone is expanded.

>TRBD1|NA|TRBV18|TRBJ2-7
CASSPRGQGYHEQYF
TGTGCCAGCTCACCAAGGGGACAGGGGTACCACGAGCAGTACTTC
>NA|NA|TRBV11-2|TRBJ1-5
CASSLYSNQPQHF
TGTGCCAGCAGCTTATATAGCAATCAGCCCCAGCATTTT
>NA|NA|TRBV7-9|TRBJ1-1
CASNSDTTEAFF
TGTGCCAGCAACTCCGACACAACTGAAGCTTTCTTT
>NA|NA|TRBV27|TRBJ1-6
CASSWGRGGSYNSPLHF
TGTGCCAGCAGTTGGGGGAGGGGAGGTTCCTATAATTCACCCCTCCACTTT
>NA|NA|TRBV7-2|TRBJ2-5
CASSLGLDSKTQYF
TGTGCCAGCAGCTTAGGACTAGACTCTAAGACCCAGTACTTC
>TRBD1|once|TRBV5-1|TRBJ1-2
CASSWDRPANYGYTF
TGCGCCAGCAGCTGGGACAGACCCGCTAACTATGGCTACACCTTC
>TRBD1|NA|TRBV10-3|TRBJ1-1
CAISAQGDTEAFF
TGTGCCATCAGTGCCCAGGGGGACACTGAAGCTTTCTTT
>TRBD2|NA|TRBV6-2/TRBV6-3|TRBJ2-5
CASSLGLADRETQYF
TGTGCCAGCAGTTTGGGACTAGCGGATAGAGAGACCCAGTACTTC
>NA|NA|TRBV19|TRBJ1-1
CASSWRAEAFF
TGTGCCAGTAGTTGGAGGGCCGAAGCTTTCTTT
>NA|NA|TRBV6-5|TRBJ1-2
CASSSRRGYTF
TGTGCCAGCAGTTCCCGTCGGGGCTACACCTTC
>NA|NA|TRBV12-3/TRBV12-4|TRBJ1-2
CASSLWGGDGYTF
TGTGCCAGCAGTTTATGGGGCGGGGATGGCTACACCTTC
>TRBD1|NA|TRBV11-2|TRBJ1-6
CASSSQPWTGDNSPLHF
TGTGCCAGCAGCTCCCAACCCTGGACAGGGGATAATTCACCCCTCCACTTT
>NA|NA|TRBV3-1/TRBV3-2|TRBJ1-1
CASSQGALPLNTEAFF
TGTGCCAGCAGCCAAGGGGCCCTACCTCTGAACACTGAAGCTTTCTTT